This T cell receptor beta chain was sequenced during a study of neurological immune-mediated disorders (dated by TCRdb to the late 2010s). Regarding the complete study: Of the approximately 34 multiple sclerosis patients, about 31 had relapsing-remitting MS and 3 had secondary progressive MS. The cohort was made up of approximately 71 subjects, consisting of roughly 14 HAM/TSP patients, about 34 multiple sclerosis patients and around 20 healthy controls. Alongside PBMC samples, the set of more than 85 TCR-beta libraries contained longitudinal samples, technical triplicates, and paired CD4+ and CD8+ T-cell subsets that had been sorted. Using UMI-based sequencing, the study compared peripheral blood TCR-beta repertoires from patients with HTLV-I-associated myelopathy (HAM/TSP), patients with multiple sclerosis, and healthy controls.

From cysteine to phenylalanine, the CDR3 is 11 amino acids long. The sequence is cut down to CDR3 DNA, 33 bases in frame from base 1. From the germline V gene (reference sequence), CDR1 is DFQATT and CDR2 is SNEGSKA. Between the V and J ends, shortened by 5 bases and 9 bases respectively, the junction contains 12 bases. cDNA was synthesized by template-switch 5'RACE using a primer carrying a 10-nucleotide random unique molecular identifier by which each TCR transcript was tagged. Every sequencing run covered 15-18 subjects and yielded more than 180 million TCR-beta sequences. The RNeasy kit was used for extraction of total RNA. The KAPA Real-time Library Amplification kit was used to amplify TCR-beta VDJ regions with primers targeting the TCR constant region and the 5'RACE anchor. A first PCR added sample indexes and Illumina adaptors, after which a second PCR increased the library yield. After Ampure bead purification, the TCR product of roughly 650 bp was size-selected on a 2% E-gel SizeSelection system. Before pooling, libraries had their quality checked on a Bioanalyzer, their concentration measured with Qubit, and their quantity determined with the Kapa Library Quantification kit. An Illumina HiSeq 2500 was used to sequence the libraries paired-end at 2 x 150 bp. To increase sequence diversity, about 23-32% phiX was spiked into each library pool. In the original analysis: The quality-filtered reads were processed with the UMI-based MiGEC pipeline, whose error correction step removed more than 80% of the raw TCR sequences. VDJ genes were aligned to IMGT germline references, and clonotypes were defined by unique CDR3 amino acid sequence plus V-J genes. Clonal expansion, Shannon diversity and CDR3 relatedness were evaluated with VDJtools (CalcPairwiseDistances, ClusterSamples), while phylogenetic trees were built in CLCbio workbench. A clone was classed as expanded if it had 8 or more unique UMIs, a cutoff based on coefficient-of-variation modelling across technical triplicates. The public reads were run again by TCRdb, first through fastp at Q25 and then through MiXCR, and only productive beta chains were kept. For every CDR3 protein sequence, its rows merge into one entry that carries the most common genes and DNA. TCRdb's processing, not the authors' own work, is the source of the V and J calls. The sample contains about 62,000 distinct CDR3 sequences, roughly 4.8% of them found a single time. The ten largest clones capture around 3.4% of the sample.

Here is what the overall study found, with its caveats: No identical CDR3 amino acid sequences were found to be shared among expanded clones across subjects, suggesting that TCR-beta repertoires were private in all groups. The MS cluster showed no association with clinical or MRI features, and the authors stated that larger cohorts are needed. The highest TCR clonal expansion was observed in HAM/TSP patients, whereas the lowest was observed in MS patients, even when compared with healthy controls. In a phylogenetic analysis, the repertoires of 18 out of 34 MS patients fell into a single cluster of related CDR3 sequences, pointing to a possible signature at the repertoire level.

Libraries from unsorted PBMCs were made from 2 million PBMCs kept in RNAlater at -80 degrees C until RNA extraction. Multiple sclerosis patients were enrolled in a US clinical protocol under which disease progression was evaluated by magnetic resonance imaging. Peripheral blood was subjected to Ficoll-Hypaque density gradient centrifugation to isolate PBMCs, which were then cryopreserved in liquid nitrogen. This clonotype was recorded at least ten times. It has no known antigen specificity. No quality values exist for individual bases; no much larger clone is one base distant. The TCR originated in a woman in her forties or fifties with multiple sclerosis. The sequence joins TRBV20-1 to TRBJ2-3; TRBD2 is a possible D gene, resting on 6 matching bases. The sequencing input was PBMCs. The encoded CDR3 is CSAEAGETQYF. The DNA sequence is as follows: TGCAGTGCTGAAGCGGGTGAGACGCAGTATTTT.